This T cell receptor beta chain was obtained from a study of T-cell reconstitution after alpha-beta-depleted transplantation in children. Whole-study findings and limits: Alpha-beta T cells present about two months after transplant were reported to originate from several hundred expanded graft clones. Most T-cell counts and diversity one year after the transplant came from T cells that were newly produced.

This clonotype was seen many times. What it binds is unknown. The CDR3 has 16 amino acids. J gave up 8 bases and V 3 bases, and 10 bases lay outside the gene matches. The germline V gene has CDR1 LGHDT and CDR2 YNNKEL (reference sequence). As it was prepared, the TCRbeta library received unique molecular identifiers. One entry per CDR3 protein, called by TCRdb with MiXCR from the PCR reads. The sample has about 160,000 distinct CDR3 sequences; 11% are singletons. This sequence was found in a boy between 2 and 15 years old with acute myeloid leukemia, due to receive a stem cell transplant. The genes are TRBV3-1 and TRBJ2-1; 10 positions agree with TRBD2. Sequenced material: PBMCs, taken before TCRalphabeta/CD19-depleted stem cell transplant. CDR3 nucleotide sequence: TGTGCCAGCAGCCACAGGTCGCCTAGCGGGAGTTATGAGCAGTTCTTC. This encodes CASSHRSPSGSYEQFF.